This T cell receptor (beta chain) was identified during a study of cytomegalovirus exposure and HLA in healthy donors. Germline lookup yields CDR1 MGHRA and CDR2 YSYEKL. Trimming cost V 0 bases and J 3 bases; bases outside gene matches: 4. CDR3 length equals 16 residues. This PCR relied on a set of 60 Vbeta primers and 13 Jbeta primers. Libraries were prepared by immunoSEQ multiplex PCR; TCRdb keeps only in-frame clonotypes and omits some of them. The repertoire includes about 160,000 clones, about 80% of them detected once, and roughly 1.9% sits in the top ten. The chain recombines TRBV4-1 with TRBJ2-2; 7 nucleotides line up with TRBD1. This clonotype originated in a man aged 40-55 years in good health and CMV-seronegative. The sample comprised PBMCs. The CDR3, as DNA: TGCGCCAGCAGCCAAGACAGGGGGTACGACACCGGGGAGCTGTTTTTT. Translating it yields CASSQDRGYDTGELFF.